This is a list of T cell receptor beta chains from one sample in a study of cytomegalovirus exposure and HLA in healthy donors. The table came from immunoSEQ multiplex PCR; TCRdb's copy has only in-frame clones and leaves some out. The sample records approximately 160,000 clones, 84% being singletons. Specimen: PBMCs. The receptors derive from a man aged 18 to 35 in good health and CMV-seronegative. Each CDR3 is given with its conserved first and last residue. The D gene is left open where the match is weak. Only some rows state a clone size, as once, few, many or a class for expanded clones.

cdr3_aa | cdr3_nt | v_call | clone_size | d_call | j_call
CASSLTLAGGWDTQYF | TGTGCCAGCAGCTTAACGCTAGCGGGGGGTTGGGATACGCAGTATTTT | TRBV7-3 | - | TRBD2 | TRBJ2-3
CASGYRGPYNEQFF | TGCGCCAGCGGATACAGGGGCCCTTACAATGAGCAGTTCTTC | TRBV5-1 | - | TRBD1 | TRBJ2-1
CASSLDRVDTEAFF | TGTGCCAGCAGTTTGGACAGGGTGGACACTGAAGCTTTCTTT | TRBV27 | - | TRBD1 | TRBJ1-1
CATSRDSGQTSNQPQHF | TGTGCCACCAGCAGAGACTCCGGACAGACAAGCAATCAGCCCCAGCATTTT | TRBV15 | once | - | TRBJ1-5
CASSPRCGEYQETQYF | TGTGCCAGCAGCCCCCGATGTGGGGAGTACCAAGAGACCCAGTACTTC | TRBV7-8 | - | - | TRBJ2-5
CRAGADTEAFF | TGCAGGGCAGGGGCCGACACTGAAGCTTTCTTT | TRBV29-1 | - | - | TRBJ1-1
CASSSGPPYGYTF | TGTGCCAGCAGTTCCGGTCCGCCCTATGGCTACACCTTC | TRBV7-9 | once | - | TRBJ1-2
CASSPWSENTGELFF | TGTGCCAGCTCACCATGGTCAGAGAACACCGGGGAGCTGTTTTTT | TRBV18 | - | - | TRBJ2-2
CASSPTATNEKLFF | TGCGCCAGCAGCCCGACAGCAACTAATGAAAAACTGTTTTTT | TRBV5-1 | - | - | TRBJ1-4
CATTLAGSNEQYF | TGTGCCACCACCTTAGCGGGATCTAACGAGCAGTACTTC | TRBV28 | - | TRBD2 | TRBJ2-7
CASSVGGRGQGETQYF | TGTGCCAGCAGCGTGGGGGGCAGGGGGCAGGGAGAGACCCAGTACTTC | TRBV9 | - | TRBD1 | TRBJ2-5
CASSTGQGIQNTGELFF | TGTGCCAGCAGTACGGGACAGGGAATTCAGAACACCGGGGAGCTGTTTTTT | TRBV27 | once | TRBD1 | TRBJ2-2
CAILVLQGIGYTF | TGTGCCATCTTAGTATTACAGGGGATCGGCTACACCTTC | TRBV28 | - | TRBD1 | TRBJ1-2
CASSPLTGSNTEAFF | TGTGCCAGCAGCCCCTTGACAGGGTCCAACACTGAAGCTTTCTTT | TRBV7-9 | - | TRBD1 | TRBJ1-1
CASSYWLAGVKETQYF | TGTGCCAGCAGTTACTGGCTAGCGGGGGTTAAAGAGACCCAGTACTTC | TRBV6-5 | - | TRBD2 | TRBJ2-5
CASSPGQGPRLFF | TGTGCCAGCAGTCCCGGACAGGGCCCACGACTTTTCTTT | TRBV7-2 | - | TRBD1 | TRBJ1-1
CASSFRTGLGNTEAFF | TGTGCCAGCAGTTTTCGGACAGGGTTAGGGAACACTGAAGCTTTCTTT | TRBV6-5 | - | TRBD1 | TRBJ1-1
CAISESRPGASGNTIYF | TGTGCCATCAGTGAGTCAAGGCCAGGGGCGAGCGGAAACACCATATATTTT | TRBV10-3 | - | - | TRBJ1-3
CASSLGAGGGRGEVYF | TGTGCCAGCAGCTTAGGGGCGGGGGGCGGCCGCGGAGAAGTGTACTTC | TRBV11-3 | - | TRBD2 | TRBJ2-7
CASSSPGTSGRDEQFF | TGTGCCAGCTCATCACCCGGGACTAGCGGGAGGGATGAGCAGTTCTTC | TRBV18 | - | TRBD2 | TRBJ2-1
CASSPRQRLNTEAFF | TGTGCCAGCAGCCCGCGACAAAGATTGAACACTGAAGCTTTCTTT | TRBV9 | few | - | TRBJ1-1
CASSPLAYEQYF | TGTGCCAGCAGTCCCCTAGCCTACGAGCAGTACTTC | TRBV28 | - | - | TRBJ2-7
CASSLQGRPYEQYF | TGTGCCAGCAGCTTACAGGGACGACCCTACGAGCAGTACTTC | TRBV5-4 | - | - | TRBJ2-7
CASSRNEDYGYTF | TGTGCCAGCAGTCGTAATGAGGACTATGGCTACACCTTC | TRBV27 | - | - | TRBJ1-2
CAWQVGGRGLFF | TGTGCCTGGCAAGTCGGGGGGAGAGGGCTGTTTTTT | TRBV30 | - | - | TRBJ1-4
CASSLAGTNEKLFF | TGTGCCAGCAGCTTGGCAGGGACTAATGAAAAACTGTTTTTT | TRBV5-6 | few | - | TRBJ1-4
CASSHSLLGLDEQYF | TGCGCCAGCAGCCATAGTCTCCTAGGACTTGACGAGCAGTACTTC | TRBV4-3 | few | - | TRBJ2-7
CASSTGGVQPQHF | TGTGCCAGCAGTACAGGGGGCGTTCAGCCCCAGCATTTT | TRBV6-5 | - | TRBD1 | TRBJ1-5
CASRWTGDNSPLHF | TGTGCCAGCAGGTGGACAGGGGACAATTCACCCCTCCACTTT | TRBV11-3 | - | TRBD1 | TRBJ1-6
CASSLGGGWDSYEQYF | TGTGCCAGCAGCTTAGGCGGGGGATGGGACTCCTACGAGCAGTACTTC | TRBV13 | once | - | TRBJ2-7
CATSSEVWGPYTDTQYF | TGTGCCACCAGCAGTGAGGTGTGGGGGCCCTACACAGATACGCAGTATTTT | TRBV15 | - | - | TRBJ2-3
CASSYSQRELTDTQYF | TGTGCCAGCAGTTACTCTCAGCGGGAGTTAACAGATACGCAGTATTTT | TRBV6-6 | - | TRBD2 | TRBJ2-3
CASSELADEKLFF | TGTGCCAGCAGTGAATTGGCTGATGAAAAACTGTTTTTT | TRBV25-1 | - | - | TRBJ1-4
CASSLAHWGGWNTEAFF | TGTGCCAGCAGCTTAGCTCATTGGGGGGGTTGGAACACTGAAGCTTTCTTT | TRBV7-8 | - | - | TRBJ1-1
CASSLEAASSYEQYF | TGTGCCAGCAGCTTAGAGGCAGCGAGCTCCTACGAGCAGTACTTC | TRBV7-8 | - | - | TRBJ2-7
CASSSLLGKEQPQHF | TGTGCCAGCAGTTCCCTACTCGGGAAGGAACAGCCCCAGCATTTT | TRBV27 | - | - | TRBJ1-5
CASSLAGTGRSYGYTF | TGTGCCAGCAGCTTAGCCGGGACAGGGCGGTCCTATGGCTACACCTTC | TRBV11-2 | - | TRBD1 | TRBJ1-2
CASSVKGVEKAFF | TGTGCCAGCAGCGTGAAAGGGGTGGAAAAAGCTTTCTTT | TRBV5-6 | - | - | TRBJ1-1
CASSLRQGKGYGYTF | TGTGCCAGCAGCTTACGACAGGGGAAGGGCTATGGCTACACCTTC | TRBV5-5 | once | TRBD1 | TRBJ1-2